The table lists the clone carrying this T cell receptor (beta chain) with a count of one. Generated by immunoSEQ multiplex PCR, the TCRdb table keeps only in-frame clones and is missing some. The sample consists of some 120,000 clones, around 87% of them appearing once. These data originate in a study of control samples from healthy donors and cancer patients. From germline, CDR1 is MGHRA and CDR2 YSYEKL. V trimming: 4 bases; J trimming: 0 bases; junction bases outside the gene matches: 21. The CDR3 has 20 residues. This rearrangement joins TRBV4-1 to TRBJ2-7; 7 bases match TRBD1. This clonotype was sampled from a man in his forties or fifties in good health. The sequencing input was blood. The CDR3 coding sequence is TGCGCCAGCAGCCGGAAGCTCGATGTCGACAGGGCCCTCCCCTCCTACGAGCAGTACTTC. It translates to CASSRKLDVDRALPSYEQYF.